This TCR beta chain was identified during a study of T cell repertoires in cytomegalovirus infection. General observations from the study: In two of eight donors, the top clonotype was HLA-C-restricted CMV-specific. CMV carriers with the relevant HLA were identified by cumulative public TCR beta family frequency.

TCRdb used MiXCR to reprocess the reads, holding one entry per CDR3 protein. There are 490,000 or so distinct CDR3 sequences in the sample; over 9% occur only once, and roughly a tenth lies in the top ten. V was clipped by 1 base and J by 6 bases; unmatched bases: 8. CDR1 is SGHKS, CDR2 YYEKEE, per germline (reference sequence). This CDR3 comprises 16 residues. The table lists this clonotype with many counts. Its antigen is unknown. The receptor was isolated from a human donor in good health (CMV status not recorded). Some clones in this sample may be carry-over from other donors' samples. Sequencing used PBMCs. This rearrangement joins TRBV5-5 to TRBJ1-5; 9 positions agree with TRBD1. The CDR3 sequence: CASSLMGQGRGQPQHF. CDR3 bases: TGTGCCAGCAGCTTGATGGGACAGGGTCGGGGTCAGCCCCAGCATTTT.